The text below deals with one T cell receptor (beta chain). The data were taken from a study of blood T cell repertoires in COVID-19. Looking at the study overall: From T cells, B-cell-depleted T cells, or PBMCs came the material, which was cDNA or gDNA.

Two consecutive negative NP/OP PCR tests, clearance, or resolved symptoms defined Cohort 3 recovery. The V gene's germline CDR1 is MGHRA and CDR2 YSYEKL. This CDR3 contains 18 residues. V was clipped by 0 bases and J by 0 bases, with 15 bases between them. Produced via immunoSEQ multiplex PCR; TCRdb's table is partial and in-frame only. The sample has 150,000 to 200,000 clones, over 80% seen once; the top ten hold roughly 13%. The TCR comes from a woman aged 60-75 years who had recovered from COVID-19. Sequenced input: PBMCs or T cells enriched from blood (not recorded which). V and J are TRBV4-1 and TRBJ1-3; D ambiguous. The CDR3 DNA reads TGCGCCAGCAGCCAAGATATCTCCTTTGCGAGCTCTGGAAACACCATATATTTT. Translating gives CASSQDISFASSGNTIYF.